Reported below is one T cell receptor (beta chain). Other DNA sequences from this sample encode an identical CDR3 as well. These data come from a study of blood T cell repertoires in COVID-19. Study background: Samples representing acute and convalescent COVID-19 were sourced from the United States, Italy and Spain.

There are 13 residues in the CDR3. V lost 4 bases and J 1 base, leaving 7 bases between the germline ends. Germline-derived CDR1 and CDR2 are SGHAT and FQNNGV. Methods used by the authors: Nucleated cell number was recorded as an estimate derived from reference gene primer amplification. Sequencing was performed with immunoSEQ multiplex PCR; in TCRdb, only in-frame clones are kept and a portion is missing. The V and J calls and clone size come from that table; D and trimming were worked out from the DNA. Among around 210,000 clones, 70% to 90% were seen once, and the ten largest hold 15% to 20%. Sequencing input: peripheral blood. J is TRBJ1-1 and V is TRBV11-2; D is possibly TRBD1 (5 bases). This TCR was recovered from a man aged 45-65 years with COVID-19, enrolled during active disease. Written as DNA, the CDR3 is TGTGCCAGCAGCTCCGGACAGAACACTGAAGCTTTCTTT. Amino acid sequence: CASSSGQNTEAFF.